This entry concerns a single T cell receptor beta chain. Its antigen remains unidentified. The CDR3 is made up of 13 amino acids. The trim removed 4 bases at V and 2 bases at J, leaving 2 bases unmatched. CDR1 is SGHNT, CDR2 YENEEA, per germline. This entry comes from a study of OX40 agonist ivuxolimab in advanced cancers. Across the study: Males comprised over 80% of the group, whose mean age was about 61 years (range roughly 23 to 80). Enrollees could have had prior anti-PD-1, anti-PD-L1 or anti-CTLA-4 therapy, which 35% to 40% had received. Study-wide findings and caveats: Some patients who did not respond also had low normalized T-cell clonal expansion. Mean expanded clone counts were higher in CD8+ than CD4+ T cells.

The repertoire was sequenced with immunoSEQ multiplex PCR; TCRdb's copy has only in-frame clones and lacks some. The sample includes around 11,000 clones, more than 60% seen only once; the top ten take roughly 15%. Sequencing was performed on CD4+ or CD8+ T cells sorted from blood, taken in a trial of the OX40 agonist ivuxolimab. The receptor's source is an adult with an advanced solid tumor such as melanoma, head and neck, liver or kidney cancer. The chain has TRBV11-3 and TRBJ2-7; 7 bases agree with TRBD2. This chain's CDR3 is CASSYTSAYEQYF. In DNA form, the CDR3 reads TGTGCCAGCAGCTACACTAGCGCCTACGAGCAGTACTTC.